This T cell receptor beta chain was profiled in a study of early T cells in non-severe SARS-CoV-2 infection. The CDR3 is made up of 16 amino acids. Trimming took 1 base from V and 1 from J; bases not matched to a gene: 5. The germline V gene encodes CDR1 SGHRS and CDR2 YFSETQ. This clonotype appeared many times. TCRdb reanalysed the 5' RACE reads using MiXCR and keeps one entry per CDR3 protein. Here the sample spans about 69,000 distinct CDR3 sequences, around a tenth being singletons. The specimen sequenced was whole blood. This clonotype was obtained from an adult who was a healthcare worker with PCR-confirmed SARS-CoV-2 infection or an uninfected control (not recorded which). The rearrangement joins TRBV5-1 to TRBJ1-1, with TRBD1 matching over 9 bases. CDR3 nucleotide sequence: TGCGCCAGCAGCTTGATGGGACAGGGATCGAACACTGAAGCTTTCTTT. Protein: CASSLMGQGSNTEAFF.